These 23 T cell receptor beta chains were sequenced from one sample in a study of blood T cells in healthy people across ages. A second roughly 6 to 12 cycle PCR used barcoded and J-beta primers. TCRdb re-called the 5' RACE reads with MiXCR, one entry per CDR3 protein. The sample consists of approximately 960,000 distinct CDR3 sequences, 25% to 35% of them appearing once. These data also formed part of another study, on T cells of mothers and their children.

The specimen sequenced was blood. The receptor set was obtained from a woman in her thirties or forties in good health.

This clonotype was recorded at least ten times. The chain recombines TRBV4-1 with TRBJ2-5, with 10 positions matching TRBD2. Germline CDR1 MGHRA, CDR2 YSYEKL. The CDR3 extends over 17 amino acids. V lost 0 bases to trimming and J lost 5 bases; unmatched junction nucleotides: 9. CDR3: CASSQDGLAAFVETQYF. As DNA, the CDR3 is TGCGCCAGCAGCCAAGATGGACTAGCGGCCTTTGTGGAGACCCAGTACTTC.

The CDR3 DNA follows: TGCGCCAGCCGATCATGGACCTTATCCTCCTACAATGAGCAGTTCTTC. Protein sequence: CASRSWTLSSYNEQFF. V usage is TRBV5-1 and J usage is TRBJ2-1; no clear D. Germline V gives CDR1 SGHRS, CDR2 YFSETQ. This CDR3 region has 16 residues. Trimming left V 7 bases short and J 0 bases short, with 17 bases between.

CDR3: CASRLAGDRTDTQYF. The CDR3 DNA sequence: TGTGCCAGCAGACTAGCGGGAGACCGCACAGATACGCAGTATTTT. This sequence joins TRBV12-3 or TRBV12-4 and TRBJ2-3; the match to TRBD2 covers 11 bases. The CDR3 extends over 15 amino acids. Losses at the gene ends were 6 bases for V and 1 base for J; bases not matched to a gene: 3.

A remark on this clonotype: This may arise from a read error, as a much more abundant clone is one base away. V gene TRBV2 combines with J gene TRBJ2-4; possible D gene TRBD2, 6 bases. Germline loops: CDR1 SNHLY, CDR2 FYNNEI. CDR3 length: 17 amino acids. V lost 4 bases to trimming and J lost 0 bases, with 16 bases between them. CDR3 region: CASSGLSRGLAKNIQYF. The CDR3, as DNA: TGTGCCAGCAGTGGTTTGTCGCGGGGACTAGCCAAAAACATTCAGTACTTC.

The V gene is TRBV7-9, the J gene TRBJ1-1; no clear D. This CDR3 is built from 11 residues. In germline, CDR1 is SEHNR, CDR2 FQNEAQ (reference sequence). Trimming shortened V by 7 bases and J by 6 bases, and 9 bases separated the two germline ends. CDR3 region: CASTQGAEAFF. CDR3 coding DNA: TGTGCCAGCACCCAAGGCGCTGAAGCTTTCTTT. Complete variable domain (other parts from reference TRBV7-9 and TRBJ1-1): DTGVSQNPRHKITKRGQNVTFRCDPISEHNRLYWYRQTLGQGPEFLTYFQNEAQLEKSRLLSDRFSAERPKGSFSTLEIQRTEQGDSAMYLCASTQGAEAFFGQGTRLTVV.

This clonotype was picked up many times. This sequence joins TRBV7-2 and TRBJ1-2, with 7 bases identical to TRBD1. The germline V gene has CDR1 SGHTA and CDR2 FQGNSA. Trimming took 4 bases from V and 8 from J; bases not matched to a gene: 7. The CDR3 totals 13 residues. The CDR3 here is CASSSGQFGGYTF. The DNA of the CDR3 is TGTGCCAGCAGCTCGGGACAGTTTGGGGGCTACACCTTC.

The V and J genes are TRBV11-2 and TRBJ2-1, with TRBD2 matching over 12 bases. V lost 2 bases and J lost 6; bases outside the gene matches: 5. Germline V lookup: CDR1 SGHAT, CDR2 FQNNGV. The length of the CDR3 is 16 residues. The CDR3 loop is CASSLRLAGAGNEQFF. As DNA, the CDR3 is TGTGCCAGCAGCTTAAGACTAGCGGGGGCTGGCAATGAGCAGTTCTTC.

About this clonotype itself: At one end the junction does not follow the germline gene, possibly because of a read error. The rearrangement uses TRBV7-7 and TRBJ1-4; D gene unclear. The CDR3 is 14 amino acids. Germline V lookup: CDR1 SSHAT, CDR2 FNYEAQ (reference sequence). CDR3 amino acids: CASSLDGKNEKLFF. The CDR3, as DNA: TGTGCTAGCAGCTTGGACGGGAAGAATGAAAAACTGTTTTTT.

The chain uses TRBV9 and TRBJ2-2; D perhaps matches TRBD1 (5 bases). CDR3 length: 14 amino acids. Germline CDR1 reads SGDLS; CDR2 reads YYNGEE. V lost 0 bases and J lost 7, with 10 bases in between. The CDR3 DNA is TGTGCCAGCAGCGTAGAGGGGCCGAGCGGGGAGCTGTTTTTT. Encoded protein: CASSVEGPSGELFF.

Note on this clonotype: Given a much more abundant clone one base away, this may be a read error. The chain is built from TRBV5-1 and TRBJ2-1; 8 bases are a match to TRBD2. Germline V CDR1 and CDR2: SGHRS, YFSETQ. CDR3 length: 16 amino acids. CDR3 bases: TGCGCCAGCAGCCCGGACGGGGGGGGCAGTTCCAATGAGCAGTTGTTC. As protein: CASSPDGGGSSNEQLF.

The chain is built from TRBV4-2 and TRBJ2-5, with D perhaps TRBD1 or TRBD2 (5 bases each). CDR1 LGHNA and CDR2 YNFKEQ come from the germline V gene. The CDR3 has 14 residues. The V end lost 0 bases, the J end lost 4 bases, and 9 bases lay between the germline ends. CDR3 DNA sequence: TGTGCCAGCAGCCAAGACCGGGACCTAGAGACCCAGTACTTC. This gives the protein CASSQDRDLETQYF.

This clonotype was seen just once. A clone one base away is much larger, so this may be a read error. The gene calls are TRBV3-1 and TRBJ2-5; tentative D call: TRBD1 (5 bases). The CDR3 runs 15 residues. CDR1 and CDR2 (germline): LGHDT, YNNKEL (reference sequence). As DNA, the CDR3 is TGTGCCGGCAGCCCCTCGCAGGGTAGGTCAGAGACCCAGTACTTC. It specifies CAGSPSQGRSETQYF.

This clonotype was found once. The genes are TRBV19 and TRBJ2-1; D is unclear. Per germline, CDR1 LNHDA and CDR2 SQIVND (reference sequence). This CDR3 is 16 amino acids long. V dropped 1 base and J dropped 4 bases, with 14 bases sitting between them. The CDR3 nucleotides are TGTGCCAGTAGTATAGTGGGCGGAGTAGCTTACAATGAGCAGTTCTTC. As protein: CASSIVGGVAYNEQFF.

The V call is TRBV5-1, the J call TRBJ2-3; TRBD2 agrees at 8 bases. The germline V gene encodes CDR1 SGHRS and CDR2 YFSETQ. With 6 bases clipped from V and 4 bases from J, the junction kept 7 bases outside the gene matches. The CDR3 spans 14 residues. The CDR3 DNA follows: TGCGCCAGCAATGGAGCGGGAGCGTCAGATACGCAGTATTTT. Amino acids: CASNGAGASDTQYF.

On this clonotype itself: Since a much larger clone is just one base distant, this may be a read error. The J gene is TRBJ2-7, the V gene TRBV4-1; a possible D gene is TRBD1 (5 bases). V lost 2 bases to trimming and J lost 6 bases, with 23 bases between them. Per germline, CDR1 MGHRA and CDR2 YSYEKL. CDR3 size: 17 residues. The CDR3 sequence is CASSQTLSQGVWGEQYF. CDR3 DNA: TGCGCCAGCAGCCAAACCCTTAGCCAAGGGGTATGGGGCGAGCAGTACTTC.

The rearrangement joins TRBV20-1 to TRBJ2-7, with 8 bases aligning to TRBD1. This CDR3 contains 14 residues. CDR1 DFQATT and CDR2 SNEGSKA come from the germline V gene (reference sequence). The V segment lost 1 base and the J segment 2 bases; nucleotides outside the gene matches: 4. The CDR3 region is CSARGTGTPYEQYF. The CDR3 DNA follows: TGCAGTGCTAGAGGGACAGGGACGCCCTACGAGCAGTACTTC.

This clonotype was picked up many times. This chain links TRBV7-2 with TRBJ2-4; TRBD2 aligns across 8 bases. Germline CDR1 is SGHTA and CDR2 is FQGNSA. The CDR3 sequence is 12 residues long. J was trimmed by 12 bases and V by 6 bases; bases with no gene match: 7. CDR3 residues: CASRLPGGTQYF. In nucleotides, the CDR3 is TGTGCCAGCAGGTTACCGGGGGGGACTCAGTACTTC.

The rearrangement joins TRBV12-3 or TRBV12-4 to TRBJ2-7; D uncertain. CDR3 size: 11 residues. V lost 3 bases to trimming and J lost 9 bases, with 9 bases between them. CDR3 DNA sequence: TGTGCCAGCAGTTTCGTCGGGCGGCAGTACTTC. Protein sequence: CASSFVGRQYF.

Points on this clonotype: Compared with germline, one end of the junction differs, possibly owing to a read error. The genes are TRBV18 and TRBJ1-1, with D possibly TRBD1 on 6 matching bases. The CDR3 is made up of 16 amino acids. In germline, CDR1 is KGHSH, CDR2 LQKENI. The CDR3 spells CVSSGDGGLVNTEAFF. CDR3 sequence (DNA): TGTGTCAGCTCGGGAGACGGGGGGCTCGTTAACACTGAAGCTTTCTTT.

This clonotype was recorded many times. This chain links TRBV24-1 with TRBJ1-2; D remains unclear. Trimming left V 1 base short and J 4 bases short, with 3 bases between. This CDR3 region has 12 residues. The germline CDR1 and CDR2 sequences are KGHDR and SFDVKD. CDR3 nucleotides: TGTGCCACCAGTGATTTCAGCTATGGCTACACCTTC. It codes for CATSDFSYGYTF.

In this sample, this clonotype turned up a few times. This chain joins TRBV27 and TRBJ2-7; no reliable D call. This CDR3 region has 13 residues. The V and J ends lost 6 bases and 0 bases respectively, with 9 bases between them. The V gene's germline CDR1 is MNHEY and CDR2 SMNVEV (reference sequence). The CDR3 DNA reads as TGTGCCAGCAGGTTGCCGGGCTCCTACGAGCAGTACTTC. Its protein is CASRLPGSYEQYF.

V gene TRBV18 combines with J gene TRBJ1-5; 8 bases map to TRBD1. CDR1 is KGHSH, CDR2 LQKENI, per germline. Trimming cost V 4 bases and J 5 bases; bases outside gene matches: 7. CDR3 length: 15 amino acids. As DNA, the CDR3 is TGTGCCAGCTCACTTGACAGGGGACCTTATCAGCCCCAGCATTTT. This gives the protein CASSLDRGPYQPQHF. Full variable domain (outside the CDR3, taken from reference TRBV18 and TRBJ1-5): NAGVMQNPRHLVRRRGQEARLRCSPMKGHSHVYWYRQLPEEGLKFMVYLQKENIIDESGMPKERFSAEFPKEGPSILRIQQVVRGDSAAYFCASSLDRGPYQPQHFGDGTRLSIL.

The rearrangement links TRBV7-8 to TRBJ1-5; TRBD1 is a possible D gene (6 bases). Germline values: CDR1 SGHVS, CDR2 FQNEAQ. The V and J ends lost 0 bases and 2 bases respectively, with 8 bases between them. The CDR3 covers 15 residues. The chain's CDR3 is CASSLARTGNQPQHF. CDR3 in DNA: TGTGCCAGCAGCTTAGCCCGGACAGGCAATCAGCCCCAGCATTTT.